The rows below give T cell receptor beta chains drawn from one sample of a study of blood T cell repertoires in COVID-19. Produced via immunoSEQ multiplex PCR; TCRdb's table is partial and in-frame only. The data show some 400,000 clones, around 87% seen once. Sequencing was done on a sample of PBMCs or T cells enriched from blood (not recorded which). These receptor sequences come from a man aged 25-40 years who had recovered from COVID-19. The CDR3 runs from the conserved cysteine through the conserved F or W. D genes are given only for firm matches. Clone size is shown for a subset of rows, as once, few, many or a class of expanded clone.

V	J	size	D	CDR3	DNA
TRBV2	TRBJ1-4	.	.	CASSEAGREKLFF	TGTGCCAGCAGTGAAGCGGGGAGAGAAAAACTGTTTTTT
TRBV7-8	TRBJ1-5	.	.	CASSLKFWVDRGPNQPQHF	TGTGCCAGCAGCTTAAAGTTCTGGGTTGACCGAGGTCCCAATCAGCCCCAGCATTTT
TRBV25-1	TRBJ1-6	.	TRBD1	CASSEALGTARSPLHF	TGTGCCAGCAGTGAAGCGTTAGGGACAGCGAGGTCACCCCTCCACTTT
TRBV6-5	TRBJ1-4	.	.	CASSYSGGTNEKLFF	TGTGCCAGCAGTTACTCGGGAGGGACGAATGAAAAACTGTTTTTT
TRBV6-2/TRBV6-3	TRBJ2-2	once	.	CASSYIPGHTGELFF	TGTGCCAGCAGTTACATCCCAGGGCACACCGGGGAGCTGTTTTTT
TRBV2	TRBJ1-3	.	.	CASSVRADGNTIYF	TGTGCCAGCAGTGTTCGTGCGGATGGAAACACCATATATTTT
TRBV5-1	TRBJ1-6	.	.	CASSLEGTNNNSPLHF	TGCGCCAGCAGCTTGGAGGGGACAAATAATAATTCACCCCTCCACTTT
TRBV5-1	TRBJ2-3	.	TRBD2	CASSLVGLAGGGLDTQYF	TGCGCCAGCAGCTTGGTCGGACTAGCGGGGGGTGGACTAGATACGCAGTATTTT
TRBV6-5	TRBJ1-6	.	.	CASSYSEGNGSPLHF	TGTGCCAGCAGTTACTCAGAGGGTAACGGTTCACCCCTCCACTTT
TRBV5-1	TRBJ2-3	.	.	CASSPAWAGLGSDTQYF	TGCGCCAGCAGCCCGGCCTGGGCAGGCTTAGGCTCAGATACGCAGTATTTT
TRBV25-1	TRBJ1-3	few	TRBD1	CASGQVSGNTIYF	TGTGCCAGCGGACAGGTCTCTGGAAACACCATATATTTT